Many counts were recorded for the clone carrying this T cell receptor beta chain. What it binds is unknown. The data were obtained in a study of identical twins. Study conclusions and caveats: Out-of-frame alpha sequences that twins shared showed excess low generation probability.

TCRdb re-called the 5' RACE reads with MiXCR, one entry per CDR3 protein. The sample contains 690,000 or so distinct CDR3 sequences, under 9% of which appear only once. Germline CDR1 SNHLY, CDR2 FYNNEI. Trimming pared 4 bases from V and 1 base from J, leaving 4 bases between. The CDR3 spans 13 residues. This sample was shared with a second study, whose subject was yellow fever vaccine responses in identical twins.

The chain is built from TRBV2 and TRBJ2-2; D remains ambiguous. The receptor was isolated from a woman aged 18-30 years in good health. What was sequenced was PBMCs. CDR3 DNA sequence: TGTGCCAGCAGTGGACAGAACACCGGGGAGCTGTTTTTT. Its protein product is CASSGQNTGELFF. Supplemented by reference TRBV2 and TRBJ2-2, the full variable domain reads EPEVTQTPSHQVTQMGQEVILRCVPISNHLYFYWYRQILGQKVEFLVSFYNNEISEKSEIFDDQFSVERPDGSNFTLKIRSTKLEDSAMYFCASSGQNTGELFFGEGSRLTVL.